The 21 T cell receptor beta chains given below trace back to one sample, sequenced in a study of blood T cell repertoires in COVID-19. Assay: immunoSEQ multiplex PCR; the TCRdb copy retains only in-frame clones and omits some. Here the sample spans about 100,000 clones, 80% being singletons. Source material: peripheral blood. These TCRs come from a man between 65 and 85 years old with acute or convalescent COVID-19.

The V gene is TRBV19, the J gene TRBJ2-2, with TRBD1 matching 10 bases. V was pared by 5 bases and J by 1 base, with 4 bases of the junction left unmatched. This CDR3 region has 16 residues. From germline, CDR1 is LNHDA and CDR2 SQIVND (reference sequence). Here the CDR3 DNA reads TGTGCCAGTAGTGACAGGGGGCGCGGGAACACCGGGGAGCTGTTTTTT. Translation: CASSDRGRGNTGELFF. The full variable domain, completed using reference TRBV19 and TRBJ2-2, is DGGITQSPKYLFRKEGQNVTLSCEQNLNHDAMYWYRQDPGQGLRLIYYSQIVNDFQKGDIAEGYSVSREKKESFPLTVTSAQKNPTAFYLCASSDRGRGNTGELFFGEGSRLTVL.

The chain uses TRBV29-1 and TRBJ2-3; D not certain. V dropped 3 bases and J dropped 3 bases, with 4 bases sitting between them. CDR1 is SQVTM, CDR2 ANQGSEA, per germline. This CDR3 spans 11 amino acids. The CDR3 sequence: CSVERTDTQYF. The CDR3 nucleotides are TGCAGCGTTGAGCGGACAGATACGCAGTATTTT.

The chain links TRBV19 to TRBJ2-2; TRBD1 aligns across 9 bases. CDR1 is LNHDA, CDR2 SQIVND, per germline (reference sequence). The CDR3 consists of 16 residues. Germline trimming cut 6 bases from V and 7 bases from J; bases unmatched to any gene: 12. CDR3 sequence reads: CASSPTGTGTVGELFF. CDR3 DNA: TGTGCCAGTAGCCCCACCGGGACAGGGACGGTCGGGGAGCTGTTTTTT.

The chain couples TRBV6-5 to TRBJ1-3; TRBD1 might be the D (5 bases). Deletions cut 6 bases from V and 0 bases from J, with 12 bases between. CDR1 is MNHEY and CDR2 is SVGAGI in the germline V gene. The CDR3 sequence is 15 residues long. Here the CDR3 reads CASRGTGYSGNTIYF. The CDR3 DNA reads TGTGCCAGCAGAGGTACAGGATACTCTGGAAACACCATATATTTT.

The genes are TRBV6-5 and TRBJ1-3; the D is unclear. This CDR3 region has 15 residues. Germline lookup yields CDR1 MNHEY and CDR2 SVGAGI. The germline V and J ends were trimmed by 0 bases and 0 bases, with 6 bases remaining between them. The CDR3 spells CASSYSAASGNTIYF. In DNA, the CDR3 is TGTGCCAGCAGTTACTCGGCGGCCTCTGGAAACACCATATATTTT.

This chain connects TRBV11-2 to TRBJ2-1; 7 positions agree with TRBD1. The length of the CDR3 is 14 residues. Germline loops: CDR1 SGHAT, CDR2 FQNNGV. With V trimmed by 5 bases and J by 9 bases, 10 bases remained unmatched. The CDR3 coding sequence is TGTGCCAGCAGCAGAGAAGAGGGGGCTCTTGAGCAGTTCTTC. Its translation is CASSREEGALEQFF.

Written as DNA, the CDR3 is TGTGCCATCAGCGGTATAAACAGGGAGGGTGAAGCTTTCTTT. It codes for CAISGINREGEAFF. The V gene is TRBV10-3, the J gene TRBJ1-1; tentative D call: TRBD1 (6 bases). V shed 6 bases and J shed 7 bases, with 18 bases lying between them. CDR3 length equals 14 residues. Germline loops: CDR1 ENHRY, CDR2 SYGVKD.

This chain links TRBV7-8 with TRBJ2-2; TRBD2 is a possible D gene (5 bases). From germline, CDR1 is SGHVS and CDR2 FQNEAQ. Trimming removed 2 bases at V and 6 bases at J, with 7 bases between. The CDR3 runs 13 residues. Here the CDR3 reads CASSLTEAGELFF. The CDR3 nucleotides are TGTGCCAGCAGCTTAACGGAGGCCGGGGAGCTGTTTTTT.

This chain uses TRBV7-2 with TRBJ2-7; 7 nucleotides agree with TRBD2. Losses at the gene ends were 3 bases for V and 2 bases for J; bases not matched to a gene: 7. This CDR3 has 15 amino acids. Germline values: CDR1 SGHTA, CDR2 FQGNSA. The CDR3 region is CASSLVAGEAYEQYF. CDR3 nucleotide sequence: TGTGCCAGCAGCTTGGTTGCGGGGGAGGCCTACGAGCAGTACTTC.

The chain combines TRBV19 with TRBJ2-7; D is undetermined. This CDR3 is 14 amino acids long. Trimming pared 5 bases from V and 0 bases from J, leaving 11 bases between. Germline lookup yields CDR1 LNHDA and CDR2 SQIVND (reference sequence). The DNA of the CDR3 is TGTGCCAGTAGTCCACAGTCGAGCTCCTACGAGCAGTACTTC. This sequence encodes CASSPQSSSYEQYF.

This chain joins TRBV6-5 and TRBJ2-7; 9 bases map to TRBD1. The V segment lost 6 bases and the J segment 4 bases; nucleotides outside the gene matches: 4. This CDR3 is built from 13 residues. Germline CDR1 MNHEY, CDR2 SVGAGI. The CDR3 nucleotides are TGTGCCAGCAGAGCGGGACAGGGTTACGAGCAGTACTTC. It yields the protein CASRAGQGYEQYF.

The V call is TRBV27, the J call TRBJ2-7; TRBD2 aligns across 9 bases. Germline V gene sequence: CDR1 MNHEY, CDR2 SMNVEV (reference sequence). This CDR3 has 15 residues. V lost 2 bases and J lost 2; bases outside the gene matches: 4. Here the CDR3 DNA reads TGTGCCAGCAGTTTAGGCCTAGCGGGGACCTACGAGCAGTACTTC. It translates to CASSLGLAGTYEQYF.

The chain is built from TRBV7-2 and TRBJ1-1; TRBD1 is a possible D gene (6 bases). Germline values: CDR1 SGHTA, CDR2 FQGNSA. With 5 bases removed from V and 3 bases from J, the gap between germline ends came to 13 bases. The CDR3 spans 14 residues. CDR3: CASSTQGYDTEAFF. The CDR3 region has the DNA TGTGCCAGCAGCACGCAGGGGTACGACACTGAAGCTTTCTTT.

The V gene is TRBV12-5, the J gene TRBJ2-2; D possibly corresponds to TRBD1 (6 bases). Germline values: CDR1 LGHNT, CDR2 FRNRAP. V lost 2 bases and J lost 2, with 15 bases in between. The CDR3 is 17 residues long. In nucleotides, the CDR3 is TGTGCTAGTGGTTTGTTCCGGGACACGAAAAACACCGGGGAGCTGTTTTTT. It is translated as CASGLFRDTKNTGELFF.

The genes are TRBV27 and TRBJ2-7; D might be TRBD2 (6 bases). The CDR3 covers 16 residues. Germline V gives CDR1 MNHEY, CDR2 SMNVEV (reference sequence). The germline V and J ends were trimmed by 2 bases and 2 bases, with 16 bases remaining between them. The CDR3 is CASSLEPPPGAYEQYF. In nucleotides, the CDR3 is TGTGCCAGCAGTTTAGAACCTCCACCGGGGGCCTACGAGCAGTACTTC.

This clone has just one count. The rearrangement uses TRBV18 and TRBJ2-7; possibly TRBD1 for D (6 bases). From germline, CDR1 is KGHSH and CDR2 LQKENI. CDR3 length: 14 amino acids. The germline V and J ends were trimmed by 0 bases and 3 bases, with 9 bases remaining between them. CDR3 amino acids: CASSPPLDSYEQYF. CDR3 in DNA: TGTGCCAGCTCACCACCTTTGGACAGCTACGAGCAGTACTTC.

This clone appeared many times. V is TRBV10-2 and J is TRBJ2-6; 9 bases match TRBD2. V lost 2 bases, J lost 0 bases, and 5 bases stayed unmatched. The CDR3 spans 18 residues. Per the germline V gene, CDR1 is WSHSY and CDR2 is SAAADI. CDR3 in amino acids: CASSEGGGGASGANVLTF. In nucleotides, the CDR3 is TGCGCCAGCAGTGAGGGCGGCGGGGGGGCCTCTGGGGCCAACGTCCTGACTTTC.

V gene TRBV11-2 combines with J gene TRBJ1-4, with a tentative D call TRBD1 (5 bases). The germline V gene encodes CDR1 SGHAT and CDR2 FQNNGV. CDR3 length: 12 residues. V was pared by 4 bases and J by 10 bases, with 10 bases between. The CDR3 sequence is CASSSGRGKLFF. CDR3 sequence (DNA): TGTGCCAGCAGCTCAGGGCGGGGAAAACTGTTTTTT.

The CDR3 protein is CASSERTVNYGYTF. CDR3 bases: TGTGCCAGCAGCGAGAGGACAGTTAACTATGGCTACACCTTC. The chain has TRBV9 and TRBJ1-2; D perhaps matches TRBD1 (6 bases). Germline lookup yields CDR1 SGDLS and CDR2 YYNGEE. This CDR3 comprises 14 residues. V shed 3 bases and J shed 1 base, with 10 bases lying between them. The complete variable domain, with remaining parts taken from reference TRBV9 and TRBJ1-2, reads DSGVTQTPKHLITATGQRVTLRCSPRSGDLSVYWYQQSLDQGLQFLIQYYNGEERAKGNILERFSAQQFPDLHSELNLSSLELGDSALYFCASSERTVNYGYTFGSGTRLTVV.

The V call is TRBV5-1, the J call TRBJ1-2, with D possibly being TRBD1 (6 bases). The germline V gene has CDR1 SGHRS and CDR2 YFSETQ. The CDR3 contains 14 residues. V shed 7 bases and J shed 2 bases, with 15 bases lying between them. The CDR3 DNA reads as TGCGCCAGCGGCCCAGGGGATAGGAACTATGGCTACACCTTC. This gives the protein CASGPGDRNYGYTF. Variable domain in full (rest from reference TRBV5-1 and TRBJ1-2): KAGVTQTPRYLIKTRGQQVTLSCSPISGHRSVSWYQQTPGQGLQFLFEYFSETQRNKGNFPGRFSGRQFSNSRSEMNVSTLELGDSALYLCASGPGDRNYGYTFGSGTRLTVV.

The chain is built from TRBV6-5 and TRBJ2-6, with D unresolved. The V end lost 5 bases, the J end lost 0 bases, and 8 bases lay between the germline ends. Germline CDR1 is MNHEY and CDR2 is SVGAGI. The CDR3 loop spans 15 amino acids. The CDR3 region has the DNA TGTGCCAGCAGTCTGACTGACTCTGGGGCCAACGTCCTGACTTTC. Protein product: CASSLTDSGANVLTF.